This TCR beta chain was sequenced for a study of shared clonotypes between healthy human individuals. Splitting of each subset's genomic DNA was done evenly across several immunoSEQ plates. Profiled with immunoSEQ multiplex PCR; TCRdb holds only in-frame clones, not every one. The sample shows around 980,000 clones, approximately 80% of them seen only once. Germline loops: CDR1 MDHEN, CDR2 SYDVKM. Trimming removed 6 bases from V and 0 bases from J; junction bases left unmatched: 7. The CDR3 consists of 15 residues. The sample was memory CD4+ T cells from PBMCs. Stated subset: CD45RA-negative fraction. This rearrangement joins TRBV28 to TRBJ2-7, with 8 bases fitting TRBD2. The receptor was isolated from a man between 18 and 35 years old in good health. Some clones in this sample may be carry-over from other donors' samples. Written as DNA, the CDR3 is TGTGCCAGCAGCCCGGGGGGGGCACTCTCCTACGAGCAGTACTTC. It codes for CASSPGGALSYEQYF.